Detailed here is one TCR beta chain. The data stem from a study of T cell changes during pregnancy in multiple sclerosis. The CDR3 covers 15 residues. Losses at the gene ends were 1 base for V and 3 bases for J; bases not matched to a gene: 4. Germline V lookup: CDR1 MNHEY, CDR2 SVGAGI. Using immunoSEQ multiplex PCR, the repertoire was profiled, and TCRdb retains in-frame clones only, with some absent. The sample lists approximately 110,000 clones, 80% to 95% seen once, with around 3.2% in the top ten. The rearrangement uses TRBV6-5 and TRBJ2-7; 9 nucleotides agree with TRBD1. The starting material was peripheral blood, obtained after pregnancy. The receptor comes from a female donor with multiple sclerosis, enrolled in a pregnancy study. CDR3 loop: CASSYFTGGLYEQYF. CDR3 bases: TGTGCCAGCAGTTACTTTACAGGGGGCCTCTACGAGCAGTACTTC.